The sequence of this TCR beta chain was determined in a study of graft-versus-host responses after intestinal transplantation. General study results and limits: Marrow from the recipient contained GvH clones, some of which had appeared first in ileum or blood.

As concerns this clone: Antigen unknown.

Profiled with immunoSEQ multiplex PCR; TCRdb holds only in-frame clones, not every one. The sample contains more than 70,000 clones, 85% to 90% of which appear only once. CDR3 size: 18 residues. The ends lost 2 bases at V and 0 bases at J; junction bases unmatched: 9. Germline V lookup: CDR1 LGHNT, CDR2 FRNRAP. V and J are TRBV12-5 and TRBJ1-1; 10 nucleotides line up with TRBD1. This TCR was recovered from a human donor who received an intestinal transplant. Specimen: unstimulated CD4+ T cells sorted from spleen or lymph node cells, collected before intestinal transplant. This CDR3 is CASGLITGTGEVNTEAFF. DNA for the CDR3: TGTGCTAGTGGTTTGATCACCGGGACAGGGGAAGTGAACACTGAAGCTTTCTTT.